This T cell receptor (beta chain) was profiled in a study of graft-versus-host responses after intestinal transplantation. Measured with immunoSEQ multiplex PCR; TCRdb has only the in-frame clones, and not every one. The repertoire holds about 36,000 clones, with 94% as singletons. A remark on this clone: No antigen is known for it.

Between the trimmed V and J ends, which lost 3 bases and 0 bases, there was a span of 10 bases. Germline loops: CDR1 SGDLS, CDR2 YYNGEE. There are 15 residues in the CDR3. The material sequenced was unstimulated CD4+ T cells sorted from spleen or lymph node cells, taken before transplant. This TCR was sampled from a human donor who was the organ donor for an intestinal transplant. The chain uses TRBV9 and TRBJ2-1; D may match TRBD1 or TRBD2 (5 bases each). CDR3 DNA: TGTGCCAGCAGCGCGGGACCGAGCTCCTACAATGAGCAGTTCTTC. This codes for CASSAGPSSYNEQFF.